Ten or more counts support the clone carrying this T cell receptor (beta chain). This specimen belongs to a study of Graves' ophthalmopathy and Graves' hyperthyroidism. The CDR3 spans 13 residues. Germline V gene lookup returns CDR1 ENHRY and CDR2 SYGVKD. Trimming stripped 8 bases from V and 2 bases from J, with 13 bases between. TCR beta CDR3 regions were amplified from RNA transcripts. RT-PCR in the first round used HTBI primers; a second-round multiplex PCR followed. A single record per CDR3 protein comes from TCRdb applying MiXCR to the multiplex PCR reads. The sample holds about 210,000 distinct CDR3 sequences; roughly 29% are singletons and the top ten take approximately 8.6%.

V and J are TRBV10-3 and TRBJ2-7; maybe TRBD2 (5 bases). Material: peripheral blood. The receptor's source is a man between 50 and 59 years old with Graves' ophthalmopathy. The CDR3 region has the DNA TGTGCCATCGGAACGGACTTTACCTACGAGCAGTACTTC. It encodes CAIGTDFTYEQYF.